The sequence of this T cell receptor (beta chain) was determined in a study of shared clonotypes between healthy human individuals. Study-wide context: Three CD4 naive, three CD4 memory, two CD8 naive and one CD8 memory plate were used per donor.

The germline V gene has CDR1 MNHEY and CDR2 SMNVEV (reference sequence). This CDR3 is 14 amino acids long. V dropped 0 bases and J dropped 7 bases, with 12 bases sitting between them. Study-level findings and limits: All-four-donor shared clonotypes had higher generation probabilities than non-shared clonotypes did.

Comments on this clone: The antigen remains unidentified.

Using immunoSEQ multiplex PCR, the repertoire was profiled, and TCRdb retains in-frame clones only, with some absent. In the table there are about 1.1 million clones, around 77% of which are singletons. Source material: memory CD4+ T cells from PBMCs. Sample subset: CD45RA-negative fraction. The chain uses TRBV27 and TRBJ2-5, with D perhaps matching TRBD2 (5 bases). The receptor comes from a man aged 18 to 35 in good health. Some clones in this sample may be carry-over from other donors' samples. This CDR3 reads CASSLSTYRGTQYF. The CDR3 DNA follows: TGTGCCAGCAGTTTATCGACCTACCGGGGGACCCAGTACTTC.